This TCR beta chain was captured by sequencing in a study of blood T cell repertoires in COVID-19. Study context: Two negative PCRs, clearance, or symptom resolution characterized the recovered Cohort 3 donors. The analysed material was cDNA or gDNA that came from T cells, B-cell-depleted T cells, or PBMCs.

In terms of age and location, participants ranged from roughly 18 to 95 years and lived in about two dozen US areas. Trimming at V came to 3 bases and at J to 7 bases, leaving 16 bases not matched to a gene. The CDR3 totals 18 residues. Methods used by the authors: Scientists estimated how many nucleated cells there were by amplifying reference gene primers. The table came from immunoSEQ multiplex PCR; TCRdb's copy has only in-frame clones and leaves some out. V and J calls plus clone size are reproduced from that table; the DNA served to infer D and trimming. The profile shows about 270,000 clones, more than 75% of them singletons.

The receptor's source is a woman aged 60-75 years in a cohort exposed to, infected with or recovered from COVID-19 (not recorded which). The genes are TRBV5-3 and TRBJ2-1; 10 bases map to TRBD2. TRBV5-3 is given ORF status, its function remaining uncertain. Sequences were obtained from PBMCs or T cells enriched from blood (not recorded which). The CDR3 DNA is TGTGCCAGAAGCTCACCTAGCGGGAGTGATAAAAGTAGGAATGAGCAGTTCTTC. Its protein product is CARSSPSGSDKSRNEQFF.